One sample yielded the 15 T cell receptor beta chains listed below, sequenced in a study of blood T cell repertoires in COVID-19. Data came from immunoSEQ multiplex PCR; TCRdb stores just in-frame clones and leaves some out. The table shows a few hundred thousand clones, with 80% to 95% occurring only once. Sample: peripheral blood. The receptor set was obtained from a woman aged 30 to 39 with COVID-19, enrolled during active disease.

The genes are TRBV11-2 and TRBJ1-1; D unresolved. The CDR3 runs to 12 residues. CDR1 and CDR2 (germline): SGHAT, FQNNGV. Trimming shortened V by 5 bases and J by 4 bases, and 8 bases separated the two germline ends. CDR3 residues: CASSRYVTEAFF. In nucleotides, the CDR3 is TGTGCCAGCAGCCGCTACGTCACTGAAGCTTTCTTT.

V gene TRBV9 combines with J gene TRBJ2-1; tentative D call: TRBD1 (6 bases). CDR3 length equals 15 residues. Per germline, CDR1 SGDLS and CDR2 YYNGEE. The germline V and J ends were trimmed by 3 bases and 5 bases, with 15 bases remaining between them. The CDR3 sequence is CASSGGQALHNEQFF. The CDR3 DNA reads as TGTGCCAGCAGCGGGGGACAAGCCCTCCACAATGAGCAGTTCTTC.

The chain carries TRBV20-1 and TRBJ2-7; TRBD2 is a possible D gene (6 bases). CDR3 length equals 13 residues. V lost 3 bases and J 2 bases, leaving 11 bases between the germline ends. Germline V gives CDR1 DFQATT, CDR2 SNEGSKA (reference sequence). CDR3 amino acids: CSASRVAAYEQYF. CDR3 nucleotides: TGCAGTGCTAGTCGGGTAGCGGCCTACGAGCAGTACTTC.

The CDR3 bases are TGTGCCAGTAGTATTGGGACTTCACCCTACGAGCAGTACTTC. It specifies CASSIGTSPYEQYF. The chain is built from TRBV19 and TRBJ2-7; a weak D match, TRBD2 (6 bases). Between the trimmed V and J ends, which lost 3 bases and 2 bases, there was a span of 11 bases. Germline V gene data show CDR1 as LNHDA and CDR2 as SQIVND (reference sequence). The CDR3 loop spans 14 amino acids.

V gene TRBV19 combines with J gene TRBJ2-3, with 7 bases aligning to TRBD1. The V gene end was trimmed by 4 bases and the J gene end by 0 bases; junction bases not matched to a gene: 7. CDR1 is LNHDA, CDR2 SQIVND, per germline (reference sequence). The CDR3 sequence is 16 residues long. As DNA, the CDR3 is TGTGCCAGTAGTAAGTGGGACAGACCTAGCACAGATACGCAGTATTTT. Amino acids: CASSKWDRPSTDTQYF. Full variable domain (rest looked up from reference TRBV19 and TRBJ2-3): DGGITQSPKYLFRKEGQNVTLSCEQNLNHDAMYWYRQDPGQGLRLIYYSQIVNDFQKGDIAEGYSVSREKKESFPLTVTSAQKNPTAFYLCASSKWDRPSTDTQYFGPGTRLTVL.

This clone is a singleton in its sample. V usage is TRBV5-1 and J usage is TRBJ1-3, with D possibly TRBD1 on 5 matching bases. The CDR3 extends over 15 amino acids. Germline CDR1 reads SGHRS; CDR2 reads YFSETQ. Trimming took 1 base from V and 4 from J, leaving 12 bases between them. The CDR3 reads CASSLSPGRGNTIYF. CDR3 bases: TGCGCCAGCAGCTTGTCGCCAGGGAGGGGAAACACCATATATTTT.

The gene calls are TRBV11-1 and TRBJ2-3, with 8 positions matching TRBD1. Germline trimming cut 4 bases from V and 2 bases from J; bases unmatched to any gene: 2. There are 14 residues in the CDR3. The germline CDR1 and CDR2 sequences are SGHAT and FQDESV (reference sequence). CDR3 protein: CASSYQGATDTQYF. CDR3 nucleotides: TGTGCCAGCAGCTACCAGGGGGCCACAGATACGCAGTATTTT.

The chain is built from TRBV7-8 and TRBJ1-3; 7 bases align to TRBD1. Trimming removed 0 bases from V and 0 bases from J; junction bases left unmatched: 8. Germline CDR1 is SGHVS and CDR2 is FQNEAQ. CDR3 length: 18 residues. CDR3 region: CASSLAPRQGYSGNTIYF. DNA of the CDR3: TGTGCCAGCAGCTTAGCCCCCCGACAGGGTTACTCTGGAAACACCATATATTTT.

The chain combines TRBV27 with TRBJ2-1; 16 bases agree with TRBD2. The CDR3 length is 15 residues. Per germline, CDR1 MNHEY and CDR2 SMNVEV (reference sequence). The junction had 1 base not matched to a gene; V was cut back by 3 bases and J by 8 bases. CDR3 loop: CASSLGLAGGYEQFF. In nucleotides, the CDR3 is TGTGCCAGCAGTTTGGGACTAGCGGGAGGGTATGAGCAGTTCTTC.

DNA of the CDR3: TGTGCCAGTGAATCAGGGGACATTCAGTACTTC. It specifies CASESGDIQYF. This chain links TRBV19 with TRBJ2-4; tentatively, D is TRBD1 (6 bases). Germline CDR1 reads LNHDA; CDR2 reads SQIVND (reference sequence). The V end was cut by 8 bases, the J end by 8 bases, with 10 bases between. The CDR3 covers 11 residues. Looking up the rest from reference TRBV19 and TRBJ2-4 gives the full variable domain: DGGITQSPKYLFRKEGQNVTLSCEQNLNHDAMYWYRQDPGQGLRLIYYSQIVNDFQKGDIAEGYSVSREKKESFPLTVTSAQKNPTAFYLCASESGDIQYFGAGTRLSVL.

This clone was detected once. The V call is TRBV7-9, the J call TRBJ2-5; 9 bases match TRBD1. This CDR3 spans 15 amino acids. Germline CDR1 reads SEHNR; CDR2 reads FQNEAQ (reference sequence). The V segment lost 3 bases and the J segment 7 bases; nucleotides outside the gene matches: 9. This CDR3 reads CASSLWTGARGTQYF. The CDR3, as DNA: TGTGCCAGCAGCTTGTGGACAGGGGCGAGAGGGACCCAGTACTTC.

V gene TRBV30 combines with J gene TRBJ2-2; 9 bases are a match to TRBD1. The ends lost 6 bases at V and 4 bases at J; junction bases unmatched: 6. CDR3 length equals 14 residues. Looked up from germline, CDR1 is GTSNPN and CDR2 is SVGIG (reference sequence). CDR3 sequence (DNA): TGTGCCTGCTCCGGGACAGGGTCCACCGGGGAGCTGTTTTTT. This gives the protein CACSGTGSTGELFF.

The chain links TRBV7-8 to TRBJ2-1; D possibly corresponds to TRBD2 (6 bases). The CDR3 is 16 amino acids. In germline, CDR1 is SGHVS, CDR2 FQNEAQ. Trimming removed 5 bases from V and 4 bases from J, with 18 bases in between. This CDR3 is CASSLRVREVYNEQFF. As DNA, the CDR3 is TGTGCCAGCAGCCTCAGAGTCAGGGAGGTATACAATGAGCAGTTCTTC. Looking up the rest from reference TRBV7-8 and TRBJ2-1 gives the full variable domain: GAGVSQSPRYKVAKRGQDVALRCDPISGHVSLFWYQQALGQGPEFLTYFQNEAQLDKSGLPSDRFFAERPEGSVSTLKIQRTQQEDSAVYLCASSLRVREVYNEQFFGPGTRLTVL.

In nucleotides, the CDR3 is TGTGCCAGCAGTCCTGGGGAAGCGGGGATCTACGAGCAGTACTTC. Its protein product is CASSPGEAGIYEQYF. The rearrangement joins TRBV28 to TRBJ2-7; 7 bases agree with TRBD2. CDR1 and CDR2 from the germline V gene are MDHEN and SYDVKM. V shed 5 bases and J 3 bases; nucleotides not matched to a gene: 10. The CDR3 contains 15 residues.

This rearrangement joins TRBV9 to TRBJ2-4, with a tentative D call TRBD2 (5 bases). This CDR3 is 15 amino acids long. V was cut by 0 bases and J by 6 bases, with 13 bases left in between. Germline V lookup: CDR1 SGDLS, CDR2 YYNGEE. The CDR3 sequence is CASSVAGEPANIQYF. CDR3 in DNA: TGTGCCAGCAGCGTAGCCGGGGAGCCGGCAAACATTCAGTACTTC.